This TCR beta chain was captured in a study of PD-1 blockade in classical Hodgkin lymphoma. Notes on the study in general: Individuals who commenced nivolumab within less than 1 year of ASCT were excluded. Complete responders possessed baseline diversity comparable to newly diagnosed patients. Baseline TCR diversity was reportedly lower in newly diagnosed patients than healthy donors. A significant rise in TCR diversity was seen by C4D1 for CD4+ cells but not for CD8+ cells.

The CDR3 spans 16 residues. Germline lookup yields CDR1 LNHDA and CDR2 SQIVND (reference sequence). J was trimmed by 5 bases and V by 1 base; bases with no gene match: 3. Profiling relied on immunoSEQ multiplex PCR, and the TCRdb table lists in-frame clones only, not all of them. This repertoire shows 4,000 to 5,000 clones, roughly 70% found once; its top ten account for just over 50%. Comments on this clone: Its antigen remains unknown.

Every patient had relapsed following autologous stem cell transplantation, and cohorts differed in brentuximab vedotin exposure. The origin of this receptor is a human donor with classical Hodgkin lymphoma. This specimen was peripheral blood mononuclear cells (PBMCs), taken at baseline. The chain is built from TRBV19 and TRBJ2-3; 13 bases match TRBD2. CDR3 loop: CASSIGTSGSGDTQYF. CDR3 DNA: TGTGCCAGTAGTATAGGGACTAGCGGGAGTGGAGATACGCAGTATTTT.